These 2 T cell receptor beta chains were sequenced from one sample in a study of a mutant IDH1 vaccine in newly diagnosed glioma (dated by TCRdb to the early 2020s). This specimen's time point label, per the study, means: week 11, during vaccination. Each vaccine dose, consisting of 300 ug of a 20-mer mutant IDH1 peptide in Montanide, was administered subcutaneously with topical imiquimod. The library relied on the immunoSEQ multiplex PCR assay. This immuneACCESS table, as held by TCRdb, lists in-frame sequences with V and J called but not all clones. Of the missing ones, under half trace to an unresolved V gene in checked studies; the others have no known cause. This sample comprises about 67,000 clones, around 89% of them detected only once. The biggest ten clones account for 1.9% of the sample. These receptors have no identified antigens. The sequenced sample was PBMCs, obtained from a glioma patient whose treatment included an IDH1 peptide vaccine. These receptors all stem from a man aged 35-49 years with glioma.

The sample holds a few counts of this clone. V usage is TRBV30 and J usage is TRBJ1-4; D remains ambiguous. The CDR3 has 12 residues. Trimming cost V 2 bases and J 8 bases, with 9 bases left between them. CDR1 and CDR2 from the germline V gene are GTSNPN and SVGIG (reference sequence). This CDR3 reads CAWSKSGEKLFF. CDR3 sequence (DNA): TGTGCCTGGAGTAAATCGGGGGAAAAACTGTTTTTT.

There are a few counts of this clone. The rearrangement joins TRBV7-9 to TRBJ1-2; no reliable D call. Germline V CDR1 and CDR2: SEHNR, FQNEAQ (reference sequence). Trimming left V 6 bases short and J 8 bases short, with 19 bases between. The CDR3 length is 14 residues. The CDR3 DNA reads TGTGCCAGCAGGTTCTCCTCAGGTTCGGACGGCTACACCTTC. Encoded protein: CASRFSSGSDGYTF.